Below, 22 T cell receptor beta chains from the same sample are listed, as sequenced in a study of blood T cell repertoires in COVID-19. Some clones are missing from TCRdb's copy, which holds only in-frame ones; the method was immunoSEQ multiplex PCR. The profile shows about 300,000 clones, around 80% of them singletons. Sequencing was performed on peripheral blood. The receptors come from a woman between 45 and 65 years old with acute or convalescent COVID-19.

The chain joins TRBV9 to TRBJ1-3; 8 bases agree with TRBD1. The V segment lost 1 base and the J segment 3 bases; nucleotides outside the gene matches: 3. Germline V gene lookup returns CDR1 SGDLS and CDR2 YYNGEE. The CDR3 runs 15 residues. CDR3 in amino acids: CASSVQGAGGNTIYF. The CDR3, as DNA: TGTGCCAGCAGCGTACAGGGGGCCGGTGGAAACACCATATATTTT.

In DNA form, the CDR3 reads TGTGCCAGCAGCTTTGGGCAGGGGGCCGGTGAGCAGTTCTTC. It translates to CASSFGQGAGEQFF. The rearrangement joins TRBV7-9 to TRBJ2-1, with 8 bases aligning to TRBD1. The junction had 7 bases not matched to a gene; V was cut back by 3 bases and J by 9 bases. The CDR3 consists of 14 residues. Per germline, CDR1 SEHNR and CDR2 FQNEAQ (reference sequence).

The rearrangement uses TRBV5-8 and TRBJ1-2; no definite D call. Trimming took 0 bases from V and 5 from J, leaving 14 bases between them. Germline CDR1 and CDR2: SGHTS and YDEGEE. This CDR3 has 15 residues. CDR3 region: CASSLVADGGYGYTF. CDR3 nucleotides: TGTGCCAGCAGCTTGGTAGCCGACGGTGGTTATGGCTACACCTTC.

This clone came up a few times. This rearrangement joins TRBV3-1 (or the pseudogene TRBV3-2) to TRBJ1-5, with D uncertain. The germline V gene has CDR1 LGHDT and CDR2 YNNKEL (reference sequence). V was clipped by 5 bases and J by 2 bases, with 13 bases between them. This CDR3 comprises 15 residues. The CDR3 region is CASSFGGFGNQPQHF. The DNA of the CDR3 is TGTGCCAGCAGCTTCGGAGGATTTGGCAATCAGCCCCAGCATTTT.

This chain connects TRBV5-1 to TRBJ2-3, with 9 bases aligning to TRBD2. Losses at the gene ends were 0 bases for V and 2 bases for J; bases not matched to a gene: 7. The V gene's germline CDR1 is SGHRS and CDR2 YFSETQ. This CDR3 is 17 amino acids long. CDR3: CASSLGAGGRATDTQYF. CDR3 coding DNA: TGCGCCAGCAGCTTGGGCGCGGGGGGGCGGGCCACAGATACGCAGTATTTT. The full variable domain, completed using reference TRBV5-1 and TRBJ2-3, is KAGVTQTPRYLIKTRGQQVTLSCSPISGHRSVSWYQQTPGQGLQFLFEYFSETQRNKGNFPGRFSGRQFSNSRSEMNVSTLELGDSALYLCASSLGAGGRATDTQYFGPGTRLTVL.

The chain has TRBV7-2 and TRBJ2-2; perhaps TRBD2 as D (6 bases). This CDR3 contains 15 residues. Germline CDR1 SGHTA, CDR2 FQGNSA. Trimming removed 3 bases from V and 2 bases from J, with 10 bases in between. In nucleotides, the CDR3 is TGTGCCAGCAGCTTCCGGGACTTCAACACCGGGGAGCTGTTTTTT. This codes for CASSFRDFNTGELFF.

V is TRBV9 and J is TRBJ1-2; TRBD1 aligns across 7 bases. This CDR3 is built from 16 residues. J lost 7 bases, V lost 4 bases, and 16 bases had no gene match. CDR1 and CDR2 (germline): SGDLS, YYNGEE. Here the CDR3 DNA reads TGTGCCAGCAGCTTTCGCGGAGACAGGGAAGTCAGTGGCTACACCTTC. Its protein product is CASSFRGDREVSGYTF. The entire variable domain, with the rest obtained from reference TRBV9 and TRBJ1-2, is as follows: DSGVTQTPKHLITATGQRVTLRCSPRSGDLSVYWYQQSLDQGLQFLIQYYNGEERAKGNILERFSAQQFPDLHSELNLSSLELGDSALYFCASSFRGDREVSGYTFGSGTRLTVV.

As DNA, the CDR3 is TGCAGTGCTAGTAGGGGGCGCGAAGACGAGCAGTACTTC. This sequence encodes CSASRGREDEQYF. The chain combines TRBV20-1 with TRBJ2-7, with 7 bases fitting TRBD1. V lost 3 bases, J lost 5 bases, and 7 bases stayed unmatched. The CDR3 is 13 amino acids. Germline CDR1 is DFQATT and CDR2 is SNEGSKA (reference sequence).

The chain links TRBV7-2 to TRBJ1-1, with D possibly matching TRBD1 (6 bases). Looked up from germline, CDR1 is SGHTA and CDR2 is FQGNSA. Trimming took 6 bases from V and 0 from J, leaving 11 bases between them. The CDR3 totals 14 residues. CDR3 nucleotide sequence: TGTGCCAGCAGGCGGGCAGGGGTGAACACTGAAGCTTTCTTT. It encodes CASRRAGVNTEAFF. The full variable domain, rest sourced from reference TRBV7-2 and TRBJ1-1, is GAGVSQSPSNKVTEKGKDVELRCDPISGHTALYWYRQSLGQGLEFLIYFQGNSAPDKSGLPSDRFSAERTGGSVSTLTIQRTQQEDSAVYLCASRRAGVNTEAFFGQGTRLTVV.

The chain uses TRBV5-8 and TRBJ2-2; D not resolved. This CDR3 is 15 amino acids long. Trimming cost V 2 bases and J 5 bases, with 13 bases left between them. Germline assignment: CDR1 SGHTS and CDR2 YDEGEE. The CDR3 region is CASSFGDIATGELFF. As DNA, the CDR3 is TGTGCCAGCAGCTTTGGTGACATCGCGACCGGGGAGCTGTTTTTT.

The chain joins TRBV5-4 to TRBJ2-3; D remains ambiguous. The V end was cut by 0 bases, the J end by 3 bases, with 14 bases between. The CDR3 covers 16 residues. CDR1 and CDR2 (germline): SGHNT, YYREEE (reference sequence). CDR3 nucleotides: TGTGCCAGCAGCTTGGGCGGCGGTTTTCGGACAGATACGCAGTATTTT. Protein: CASSLGGGFRTDTQYF.

The chain couples TRBV6-5 to TRBJ1-4; the match to TRBD1 covers 7 bases. Per the germline V gene, CDR1 is MNHEY and CDR2 is SVGAGI. The V segment lost 6 bases and the J segment 0 bases; nucleotides outside the gene matches: 1. This CDR3 contains 14 residues. CDR3 nucleotides: TGTGCCAGCAGAGGACAGGCAACTAATGAAAAACTGTTTTTT. Residues: CASRGQATNEKLFF.

The gene calls are TRBV5-4 and TRBJ2-3; TRBD1 is a possible D gene (6 bases). CDR1 and CDR2 (germline): SGHNT, YYREEE (reference sequence). CDR3 size: 13 residues. Deletions cut 4 bases from V and 9 bases from J, with 15 bases between. CDR3 DNA: TGTGCCAGCAGCAAGACAGGAATGGAGACGCAGTATTTT. This gives the protein CASSKTGMETQYF.

V is TRBV7-9 and J is TRBJ1-4; TRBD1 is a possible D gene (6 bases). Germline V gene data show CDR1 as SEHNR and CDR2 as FQNEAQ (reference sequence). CDR3 length equals 14 residues. V was trimmed by 5 bases and J by 7 bases, leaving 14 bases between them. The CDR3 nucleotides are TGTGCCAGCAGCCAGGGGAATCGGGGTGAAAAACTGTTTTTT. Translated, it gives CASSQGNRGEKLFF.

V gene TRBV6-7 combines with J gene TRBJ1-2; the match to TRBD1 covers 7 bases. TRBV6-7 is treated as an ORF (open reading frame) with a function not yet certain. The trim removed 6 bases at V and 3 bases at J, leaving 13 bases unmatched. This CDR3 has 16 residues. CDR3 residues: CASSYSGQGEYYGYTF. Here the CDR3 DNA reads TGTGCCAGCAGCTACAGTGGGCAGGGGGAGTACTATGGCTACACCTTC.

The rearrangement links TRBV5-5 to TRBJ1-5; D might be TRBD1 (6 bases). Trimming cost V 0 bases and J 1 base, with 11 bases left between them. Germline assignment: CDR1 SGHKS and CDR2 YYEKEE (reference sequence). This CDR3 has 16 amino acids. CDR3: CASSLAGDVSNQPQHF. CDR3 nucleotide sequence: TGTGCCAGCAGCTTGGCAGGGGATGTAAGCAATCAGCCCCAGCATTTT.

The chain links TRBV18 to TRBJ2-2; 8 nucleotides match TRBD1. In germline, CDR1 is KGHSH, CDR2 LQKENI. The CDR3 consists of 15 residues. Trimming removed 6 bases from V and 4 bases from J; junction bases left unmatched: 7. In nucleotides, the CDR3 is TGTGCCAGCTCCCGAGGACAGGGAAGCACCGGGGAGCTGTTTTTT. Protein sequence: CASSRGQGSTGELFF.

This clone turned up a few times. The rearrangement joins TRBV19 to TRBJ1-2, with D maybe TRBD1 (6 bases). The CDR3 is 12 residues long. The germline V gene encodes CDR1 LNHDA and CDR2 SQIVND (reference sequence). Trimming took 6 bases from V and 4 from J, leaving 9 bases between them. CDR3 coding DNA: TGTGCCAGTAGCCCGGACAGCTATGGCTACACCTTC. It encodes CASSPDSYGYTF.

As DNA, the CDR3 is TGCGCCAGCGGGCTAGCGGAAGAGACCCAGTACTTC. Protein sequence: CASGLAEETQYF. The gene calls are TRBV5-1 and TRBJ2-5; 7 positions match TRBD2. From germline, CDR1 is SGHRS and CDR2 YFSETQ. Trimming cost V 7 bases and J 3 bases; bases outside gene matches: 3. The CDR3 is 12 amino acids.

V is TRBV4-1 and J is TRBJ1-1, with 7 nucleotides matching TRBD1. CDR3 size: 16 residues. J was trimmed by 0 bases and V by 2 bases; bases with no gene match: 6. From germline, CDR1 is MGHRA and CDR2 YSYEKL. This chain's CDR3 is CASSQLDRIMNTEAFF. CDR3 nucleotide sequence: TGCGCCAGCAGCCAACTGGACAGGATAATGAACACTGAAGCTTTCTTT.

The chain joins TRBV10-3 to TRBJ2-1, with D hard to call. CDR3 length: 15 residues. Per germline, CDR1 ENHRY and CDR2 SYGVKD. Trimming stripped 3 bases from V and 5 bases from J, with 14 bases between. In DNA form, the CDR3 reads TGTGCCATCAGTGAATTGGGCCAGGCGAACAATGAGCAGTTCTTC. Its translation: CAISELGQANNEQFF.

The CDR3 reads CASSYWTGGVDEQFF. The CDR3 region has the DNA TGTGCCAGCAGTTACTGGACAGGGGGCGTCGATGAGCAGTTCTTC. The chain links TRBV6-5 to TRBJ2-1, with 11 bases aligning to TRBD1. J gave up 8 bases and V 1 base, and 4 bases lay outside the gene matches. The CDR3 consists of 15 residues. The germline V gene encodes CDR1 MNHEY and CDR2 SVGAGI.